Listed here are 9 T cell receptor beta chains from one sample, sequenced in a study of cytomegalovirus exposure and HLA in healthy donors. Researchers ran the PCR with 60 Vbeta and 13 Jbeta primers. This table comes from immunoSEQ multiplex PCR, and its TCRdb copy is limited to in-frame clones, with some not included. This table holds 200,000 or so clones. Source material: PBMCs. Receptors originate from a boy aged 10-17 years in good health and CMV-seronegative.

This sequence joins TRBV2 and TRBJ2-7, with 8 bases fitting TRBD2. Germline V lookup: CDR1 SNHLY, CDR2 FYNNEI. The junction had 9 bases not matched to a gene; V was cut back by 7 bases and J by 7 bases. CDR3 length equals 13 residues. In DNA form, the CDR3 reads TGTGCCAGCACGGGGGGGATGGGGTTGGAGCAGTACTTC. It codes for CASTGGMGLEQYF.

The V gene is TRBV4-2, the J gene TRBJ2-5, with a possible D match to TRBD2 (6 bases). Germline V CDR1 and CDR2: LGHNA, YNFKEQ. V dropped 1 base and J dropped 2 bases, with 8 bases sitting between them. The CDR3 spans 14 residues. The CDR3 sequence: CASSQGGEQETQYF. Written as DNA, the CDR3 is TGTGCCAGCAGCCAAGGCGGGGAACAAGAGACCCAGTACTTC.

This chain links TRBV6-4 with TRBJ2-3; weak D call: TRBD2 (5 bases). The germline V gene encodes CDR1 MRHNA and CDR2 SNTAGT. This CDR3 is built from 14 residues. V shed 2 bases and J shed 2 bases, with 8 bases lying between them. The CDR3: CASSDDSATDTQYF. The CDR3 DNA is TGTGCCAGCAGTGACGATAGCGCCACAGATACGCAGTATTTT.

The gene calls are TRBV2 and TRBJ2-2; 8 positions agree with TRBD1. This CDR3 spans 14 amino acids. Germline-derived CDR1 and CDR2 are SNHLY and FYNNEI. J gave up 5 bases and V 7 bases, and 6 bases lay outside the gene matches. DNA of the CDR3: TGTGCCAGCAACGGACAGGGAGCAACCGGGGAGCTGTTTTTT. It specifies CASNGQGATGELFF.

The chain recombines TRBV11-2 with TRBJ2-1; 8 bases agree with TRBD1. Looked up from germline, CDR1 is SGHAT and CDR2 is FQNNGV. V shed 3 bases, J shed 8 bases, and the junction held 6 bases outside the gene matches. This CDR3 has 14 residues. The CDR3 DNA reads as TGTGCCAGCAGCTTCCGACAGGGGAAGGATGAGCAGTTCTTC. It yields the protein CASSFRQGKDEQFF.

CDR3 region: CASSPNVGGTHGQHF. The CDR3 nucleotides read TGTGCCAGCAGCCCCAACGTGGGGGGGACCCACGGCCAGCATTTT. V gene TRBV7-3 combines with J gene TRBJ1-5, with D possibly being TRBD1 (5 bases). CDR1 and CDR2 from the germline V gene are SGHTA and FQGTGA. The length of the CDR3 is 15 residues. V lost 5 bases to trimming and J lost 12 bases, with 23 bases between them.

This rearrangement joins TRBV4-1 to TRBJ2-7, with TRBD2 identical over 9 bases. From germline, CDR1 is MGHRA and CDR2 YSYEKL. The V segment lost 4 bases and the J segment 1 base; nucleotides outside the gene matches: 14. The CDR3 runs 18 residues. The CDR3 coding sequence is TGCGCCAGCAGCCCAGACTCCCTAGCGGGGTTGGGTTCCTACGAGCAGTACTTC. It specifies CASSPDSLAGLGSYEQYF.

The chain is built from TRBV11-3 and TRBJ2-1; D is uncertain. Trimming pared 5 bases from V and 6 bases from J, leaving 11 bases between. The CDR3 has 13 residues. The V gene's germline CDR1 is SGHNT and CDR2 YENEEA. The CDR3 sequence is CASSPLTGNEQFF. For the CDR3, the DNA is TGTGCCAGCAGCCCCCTGACGGGCAATGAGCAGTTCTTC.

The genes are TRBV6-1 and TRBJ2-2, with TRBD2 identical over 10 bases. Germline V gene lookup returns CDR1 MNHNS and CDR2 SASEGT. The length of the CDR3 is 16 residues. The V segment lost 4 bases and the J segment 2 bases; nucleotides outside the gene matches: 4. The CDR3 nucleotides are TGTGCCAGCAGTGTCTTAGCGGGGGGTAACACCGGGGAGCTGTTTTTT. Translation: CASSVLAGGNTGELFF.